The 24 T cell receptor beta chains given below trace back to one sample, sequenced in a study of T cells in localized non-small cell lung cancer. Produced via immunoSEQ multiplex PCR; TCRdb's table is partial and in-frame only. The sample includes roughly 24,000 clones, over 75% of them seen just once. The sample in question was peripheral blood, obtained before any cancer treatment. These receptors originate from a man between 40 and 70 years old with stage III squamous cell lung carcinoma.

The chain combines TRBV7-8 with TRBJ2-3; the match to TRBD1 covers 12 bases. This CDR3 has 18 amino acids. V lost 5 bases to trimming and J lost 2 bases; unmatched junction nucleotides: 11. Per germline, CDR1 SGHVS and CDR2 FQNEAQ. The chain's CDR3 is CASSPSRDRGQNTDTQYF. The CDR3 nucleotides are TGTGCCAGCAGCCCGTCCCGGGACAGGGGGCAAAACACAGATACGCAGTATTTT.

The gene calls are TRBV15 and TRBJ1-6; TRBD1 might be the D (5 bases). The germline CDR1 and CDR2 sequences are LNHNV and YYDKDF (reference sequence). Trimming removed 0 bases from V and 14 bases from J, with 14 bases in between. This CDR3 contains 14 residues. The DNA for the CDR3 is TGTGCCACCAGCAGAGATAAAGGGACCTTCACCCTCCACTTT. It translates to CATSRDKGTFTLHF.

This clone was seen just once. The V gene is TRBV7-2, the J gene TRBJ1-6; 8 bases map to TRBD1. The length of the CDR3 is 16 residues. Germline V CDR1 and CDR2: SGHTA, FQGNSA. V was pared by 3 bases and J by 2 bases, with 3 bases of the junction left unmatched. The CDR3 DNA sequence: TGTGCCAGCAGCTTTGGGACAGGCGCCTATAATTCACCCCTCCACTTT. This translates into CASSFGTGAYNSPLHF. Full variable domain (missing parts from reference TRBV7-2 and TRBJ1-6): GAGVSQSPSNKVTEKGKDVELRCDPISGHTALYWYRQSLGQGLEFLIYFQGNSAPDKSGLPSDRFSAERTGGSVSTLTIQRTQQEDSAVYLCASSFGTGAYNSPLHFGNGTRLTVT.

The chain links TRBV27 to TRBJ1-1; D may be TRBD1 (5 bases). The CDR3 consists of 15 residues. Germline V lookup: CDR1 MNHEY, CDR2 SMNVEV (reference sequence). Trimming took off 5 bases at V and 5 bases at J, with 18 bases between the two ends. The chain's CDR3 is CASSLLGGVRTEAFF. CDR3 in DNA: TGTGCCAGCAGTCTCCTCGGAGGGGTGAGGACTGAAGCTTTCTTT.

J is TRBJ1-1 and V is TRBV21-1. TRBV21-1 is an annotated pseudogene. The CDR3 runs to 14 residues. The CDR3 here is CPRGATGENAEAFF. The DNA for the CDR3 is TGTCCGCGGGGGGCCACAGGGGAAAACGCTGAAGCTTTCTTT.

The chain's CDR3 is CASSERVPSPGELFF. Written as DNA, the CDR3 is TGTGCCAGCAGCGAGAGAGTACCCAGCCCCGGGGAGCTGTTTTTT. The V gene is TRBV11-2, the J gene TRBJ2-2; D is unclear. The germline V gene has CDR1 SGHAT and CDR2 FQNNGV. V lost 5 bases and J 6 bases, leaving 16 bases between the germline ends. This CDR3 is built from 15 residues.

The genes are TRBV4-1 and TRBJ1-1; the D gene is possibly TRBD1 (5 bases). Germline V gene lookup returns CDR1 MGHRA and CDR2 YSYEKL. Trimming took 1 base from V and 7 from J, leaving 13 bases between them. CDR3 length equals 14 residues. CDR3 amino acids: CASSQVGGDNEAFF. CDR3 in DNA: TGCGCCAGCAGCCAAGTTGGGGGAGACAATGAAGCTTTCTTT.

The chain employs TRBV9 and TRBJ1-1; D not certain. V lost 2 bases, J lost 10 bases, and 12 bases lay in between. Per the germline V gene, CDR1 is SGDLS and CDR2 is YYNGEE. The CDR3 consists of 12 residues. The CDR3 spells CASSVVASGAFF. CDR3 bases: TGTGCCAGCAGCGTCGTGGCATCGGGAGCTTTCTTT.

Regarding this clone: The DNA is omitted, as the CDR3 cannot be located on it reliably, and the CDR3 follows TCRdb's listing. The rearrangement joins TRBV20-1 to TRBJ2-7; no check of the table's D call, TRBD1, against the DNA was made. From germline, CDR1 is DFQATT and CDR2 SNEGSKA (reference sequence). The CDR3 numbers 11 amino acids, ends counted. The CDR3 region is CSTSDRWEQYF.

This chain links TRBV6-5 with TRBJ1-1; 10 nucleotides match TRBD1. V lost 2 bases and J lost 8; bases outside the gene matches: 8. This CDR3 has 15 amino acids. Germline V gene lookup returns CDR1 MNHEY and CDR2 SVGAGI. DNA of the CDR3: TGTGCCAGCAGTTACGCCGGGACAGGGGACGTCGAAGCTTTCTTT. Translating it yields CASSYAGTGDVEAFF.

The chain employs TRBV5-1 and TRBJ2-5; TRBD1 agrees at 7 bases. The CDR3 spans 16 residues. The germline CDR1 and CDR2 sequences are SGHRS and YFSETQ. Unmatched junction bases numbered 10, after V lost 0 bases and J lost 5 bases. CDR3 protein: CASSLGIGAGGETQYF. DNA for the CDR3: TGCGCCAGCAGCTTGGGAATCGGGGCAGGGGGTGAGACCCAGTACTTC.

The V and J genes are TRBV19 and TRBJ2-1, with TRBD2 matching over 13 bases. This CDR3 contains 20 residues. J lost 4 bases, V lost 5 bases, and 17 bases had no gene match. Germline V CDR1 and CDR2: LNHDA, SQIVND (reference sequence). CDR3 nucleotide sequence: TGTGCCAGTAGTTTGAGACCTAGTACTAGCGGGAGGGCCAGGTACAATGAGCAGTTCTTC. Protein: CASSLRPSTSGRARYNEQFF.

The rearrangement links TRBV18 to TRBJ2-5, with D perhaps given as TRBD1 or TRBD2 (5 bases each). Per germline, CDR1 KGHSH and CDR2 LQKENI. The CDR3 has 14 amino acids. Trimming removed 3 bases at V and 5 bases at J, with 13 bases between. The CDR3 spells CASSPLRGQETQYF. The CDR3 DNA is TGTGCCAGCTCACCGTTGAGGGGTCAGGAGACCCAGTACTTC.

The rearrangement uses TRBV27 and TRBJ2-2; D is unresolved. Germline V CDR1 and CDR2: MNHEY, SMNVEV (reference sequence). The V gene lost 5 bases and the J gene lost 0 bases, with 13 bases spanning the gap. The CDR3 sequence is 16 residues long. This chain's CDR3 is CASSPYVNANTGELFF. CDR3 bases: TGTGCCAGCAGTCCTTATGTTAACGCGAACACCGGGGAGCTGTTTTTT.

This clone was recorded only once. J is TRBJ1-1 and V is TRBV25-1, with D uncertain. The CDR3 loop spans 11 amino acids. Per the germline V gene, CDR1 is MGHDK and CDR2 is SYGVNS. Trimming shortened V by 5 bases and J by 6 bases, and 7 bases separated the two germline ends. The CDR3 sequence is CASSYNAEAFF. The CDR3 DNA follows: TGTGCCAGCAGTTACAACGCTGAAGCTTTCTTT.

Here the CDR3 reads CASRNLDSPSNTEAFF. CDR3 bases: TGTGCCAGTAGGAATCTCGACAGCCCGTCGAACACTGAAGCTTTCTTT. The chain joins TRBV19 to TRBJ1-1; TRBD1 is a possible D gene (5 bases). V gave up 6 bases and J gave up 1 base, with 18 bases separating them. The CDR3 runs 16 residues. Germline V gene lookup returns CDR1 LNHDA and CDR2 SQIVND (reference sequence).

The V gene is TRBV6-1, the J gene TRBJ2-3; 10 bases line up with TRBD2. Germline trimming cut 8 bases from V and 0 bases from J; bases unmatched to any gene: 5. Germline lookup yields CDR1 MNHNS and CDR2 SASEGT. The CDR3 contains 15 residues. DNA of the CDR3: TGTGCCAGCGAACTAGCGGGAACTAGCACAGATACGCAGTATTTT. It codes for CASELAGTSTDTQYF.

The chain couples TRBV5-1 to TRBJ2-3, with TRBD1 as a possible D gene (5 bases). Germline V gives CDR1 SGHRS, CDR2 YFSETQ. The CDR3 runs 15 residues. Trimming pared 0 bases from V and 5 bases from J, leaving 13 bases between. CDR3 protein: CASSLAGQGGDTQYF. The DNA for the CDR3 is TGCGCCAGCAGCTTGGCCGGTCAGGGTGGAGATACGCAGTATTTT.

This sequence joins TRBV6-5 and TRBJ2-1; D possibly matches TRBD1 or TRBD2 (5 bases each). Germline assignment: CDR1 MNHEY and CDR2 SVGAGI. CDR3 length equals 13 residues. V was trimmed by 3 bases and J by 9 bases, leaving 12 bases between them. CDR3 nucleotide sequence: TGTGCCAGCAGTTATATGAGAGGGGTTGAGCAGTTCTTC. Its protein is CASSYMRGVEQFF.

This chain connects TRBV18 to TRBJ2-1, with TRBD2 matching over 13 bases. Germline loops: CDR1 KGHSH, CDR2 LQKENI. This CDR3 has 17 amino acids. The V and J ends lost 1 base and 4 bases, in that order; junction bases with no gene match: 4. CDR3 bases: TGTGCCAGCTCACCACGGACTAGCGGGAGTGGGTACAATGAGCAGTTCTTC. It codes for CASSPRTSGSGYNEQFF.

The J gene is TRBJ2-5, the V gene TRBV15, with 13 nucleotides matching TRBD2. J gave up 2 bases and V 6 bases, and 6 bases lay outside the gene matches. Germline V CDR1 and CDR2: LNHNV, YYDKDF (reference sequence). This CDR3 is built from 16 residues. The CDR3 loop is CATRGGTSGEQETQYF. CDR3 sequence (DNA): TGTGCCACCAGAGGAGGGACTAGCGGGGAACAAGAGACCCAGTACTTC.

CDR3 sequence (DNA): TGTGCCAGCAGCTTTGGCGGATCCTACGAGCAGTACTTC. Amino acid sequence: CASSFGGSYEQYF. The rearrangement uses TRBV7-2 and TRBJ2-7; D is unclear. This CDR3 is 13 amino acids long. Germline CDR1 and CDR2: SGHTA and FQGNSA. V was pared by 3 bases and J by 1 base, with 7 bases between.

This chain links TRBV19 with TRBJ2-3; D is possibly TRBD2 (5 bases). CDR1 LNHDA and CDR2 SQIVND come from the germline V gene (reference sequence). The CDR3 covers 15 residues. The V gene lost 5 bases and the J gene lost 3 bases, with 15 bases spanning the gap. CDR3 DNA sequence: TGTGCCAGTAGTCCCCGGACTGAGGGAACAGATACGCAGTATTTT. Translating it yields CASSPRTEGTDTQYF.

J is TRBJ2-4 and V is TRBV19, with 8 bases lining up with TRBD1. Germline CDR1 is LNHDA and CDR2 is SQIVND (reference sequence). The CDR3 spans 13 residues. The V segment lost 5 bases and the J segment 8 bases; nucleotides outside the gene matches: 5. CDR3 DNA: TGTGCCAGTAGTGTTGGACAGGGTTACATTCAGTACTTC. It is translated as CASSVGQGYIQYF.